One and the same sample provided the 29 T cell receptor beta chains below, sequenced in a study of beta chain features in type 1 diabetes. Study-wide results and caveats: Shorter TCRB CDR3s, moderately but significantly so, marked every one of the four CD4+ subsets in Type 1 diabetes patients.

Their antigens are not known. Isolated RNA was reverse transcribed in full, so expressed TCRB transcripts were sequenced. The repertoire was sequenced with immunoSEQ multiplex PCR; TCRdb's copy has only in-frame clones and lacks some. The table has 600,000 or so clones, over 13% seen once; the top ten hold 0.035% to 0.045%. Sequencing was performed on naive CD4+ T cells from blood. The receptors shown here come from a young man with type 1 diabetes.

This clone was detected only once. V gene TRBV28 combines with J gene TRBJ1-5; no clear D. The V end lost 2 bases, the J end lost 3 bases, and 5 bases lay between the germline ends. From germline, CDR1 is MDHEN and CDR2 SYDVKM. The CDR3 spans 13 residues. CDR3 amino acids: CASSLTLNQPQHF. The CDR3, as DNA: TGTGCCAGCAGTTTAACCCTCAATCAGCCCCAGCATTTT. Full variable domain (outside the CDR3, taken from reference TRBV28 and TRBJ1-5): DVKVTQSSRYLVKRTGEKVFLECVQDMDHENMFWYRQDPGLGLRLIYFSYDVKMKEKGDIPEGYSVSREKKERFSLILESASTNQTSMYLCASSLTLNQPQHFGDGTRLSIL.

This clone turned up a few times. The chain couples TRBV19 to TRBJ2-1, with TRBD1 identical over 10 bases. The CDR3 spans 15 residues. Looked up from germline, CDR1 is LNHDA and CDR2 is SQIVND (reference sequence). J lost 9 bases, V lost 5 bases, and 10 bases had no gene match. CDR3 nucleotides: TGTGCCAGTAGTGAGGACAGGGGGGTAGCGAGTGAGCAGTTCTTC. This sequence encodes CASSEDRGVASEQFF. The variable domain in full, with the rest retrieved from reference TRBV19 and TRBJ2-1, is DGGITQSPKYLFRKEGQNVTLSCEQNLNHDAMYWYRQDPGQGLRLIYYSQIVNDFQKGDIAEGYSVSREKKESFPLTVTSAQKNPTAFYLCASSEDRGVASEQFFGPGTRLTVL.

This clone has a handful of counts. The rearrangement links TRBV6-5 to TRBJ1-6; TRBD1 aligns across 7 bases. The CDR3 is 13 residues long. Per germline, CDR1 MNHEY and CDR2 SVGAGI. J was trimmed by 10 bases and V by 8 bases; bases with no gene match: 8. The CDR3 region has the DNA TGTGCCAGCGCCAGCACAGGGGTATCACCCCTCCACTTT. Protein sequence: CASASTGVSPLHF.

This clone was detected a few times. The same CDR3 arises from other DNA sequences in this sample as well. This chain joins TRBV30 and TRBJ1-1; no firm D call. CDR3 length: 11 residues. Trimming took 0 bases from V and 6 from J, leaving 5 bases between them. The germline gives CDR1 GTSNPN, CDR2 SVGIG (reference sequence). For the CDR3, the DNA is TGTGCCTGGAGTGTCGGGGCTGAAGCTTTCTTT. It encodes CAWSVGAEAFF.

This chain links TRBV29-1 with TRBJ2-2; D is undetermined. V was clipped by 6 bases and J by 3 bases, with 20 bases between them. Germline assignment: CDR1 SQVTM and CDR2 ANQGSEA. There are 16 residues in the CDR3. The CDR3 DNA follows: TGCAGCGTCGGTTTCGTTCGCATACCTTACACCGGGGAGCTGTTTTTT. Its translation: CSVGFVRIPYTGELFF.

This clone was observed a few times. V usage is TRBV7-2 and J usage is TRBJ1-4; D unresolved. Germline values: CDR1 SGHTA, CDR2 FQGNSA. The CDR3 runs 16 residues. The V end was cut by 5 bases, the J end by 0 bases, with 13 bases between. CDR3 residues: CASSAFGDSTNEKLFF. The CDR3 nucleotides are TGTGCCAGCAGCGCCTTTGGGGATTCAACTAATGAAAAACTGTTTTTT.

Turning to this clone: Other DNA sequences within the sample encode an identical CDR3. This chain links TRBV29-1 with TRBJ2-1; D unclear. The CDR3 sequence is 11 residues long. Trimming shortened V by 4 bases and J by 4 bases, and 5 bases separated the two germline ends. Germline CDR1 is SQVTM and CDR2 is ANQGSEA. The CDR3 coding sequence is TGCAGCGTTGGGGGATACAATGAGCAGTTCTTC. It specifies CSVGGYNEQFF.

This clone occurred a few times. The rearrangement joins TRBV27 to TRBJ2-7, with D uncertain. Per germline, CDR1 MNHEY and CDR2 SMNVEV (reference sequence). Trimming removed 3 bases at V and 5 bases at J, with 11 bases between. CDR3 length: 13 amino acids. As DNA, the CDR3 is TGTGCCAGCAGTTTTCGAACGACCCACGAGCAGTACTTC. Translation gives CASSFRTTHEQYF.

This rearrangement joins TRBV5-1 to TRBJ1-5; D is unclear. The CDR3 loop spans 16 amino acids. Germline-derived CDR1 and CDR2 are SGHRS and YFSETQ. Between the trimmed V and J ends, which lost 0 bases and 0 bases, there was a span of 10 bases. The CDR3 DNA is TGCGCCAGCAGCTTGGATGCCCTTGGTAGCAATCAGCCCCAGCATTTT. Amino acid sequence: CASSLDALGSNQPQHF.

A few counts support this clone. The chain employs TRBV12-5 and TRBJ2-6; no clear D gene. The V end was cut by 2 bases, the J end by 6 bases, with 8 bases between. The CDR3 is 14 residues long. The germline gives CDR1 LGHNT, CDR2 FRNRAP. CDR3 sequence (DNA): TGTGCTAGTGGTTTGTACGGCGAGGCCAACGTCCTGACTTTC. Translated: CASGLYGEANVLTF.

The genes are TRBV7-2 and TRBJ2-3; weak D call: TRBD2 (6 bases). Trimming shortened V by 4 bases and J by 6 bases, and 11 bases separated the two germline ends. Looked up from germline, CDR1 is SGHTA and CDR2 is FQGNSA. The length of the CDR3 is 13 residues. The CDR3 DNA follows: TGTGCCAGCAGCTACGGGGCGGGGGATACGCAGTATTTT. Amino acid sequence: CASSYGAGDTQYF.

This clone has only a few counts. The genes are TRBV18 and TRBJ1-2; 9 bases fit TRBD1. CDR3 length equals 15 residues. CDR1 is KGHSH and CDR2 is LQKENI in the germline V gene. The V gene end was trimmed by 4 bases and the J gene end by 3 bases; junction bases not matched to a gene: 6. The CDR3 reads CASSRGRQGDYGYTF. CDR3 in DNA: TGTGCCAGCTCACGTGGAAGACAGGGGGACTATGGCTACACCTTC.

The rearrangement joins TRBV4-3 to TRBJ2-2; the D gene is possibly TRBD2 (6 bases). Germline V CDR1 and CDR2: LGHNA, YSLEER. The V end lost 11 bases, the J end lost 4 bases, and 11 bases lay between the germline ends. This CDR3 has 12 residues. CDR3 DNA: TGCGCCTCGCGGGACTTCACCGGGGAGCTGTTTTTT. It specifies CASRDFTGELFF.

CDR3 region: CASTIPGGVTDTQYF. DNA for the CDR3: TGTGCCAGCACCATCCCAGGGGGCGTAACAGATACGCAGTATTTT. This rearrangement joins TRBV28 to TRBJ2-3; 8 nucleotides line up with TRBD1. CDR3 length: 15 amino acids. J was trimmed by 3 bases and V by 7 bases; bases with no gene match: 9. Germline CDR1 MDHEN, CDR2 SYDVKM.

This clone was seen a few times. The chain uses TRBV28 and TRBJ1-2; 10 nucleotides align to TRBD1. The CDR3 is 13 amino acids. Germline V gene sequence: CDR1 MDHEN, CDR2 SYDVKM. The J segment lost 7 bases and the V segment lost 6 bases, leaving 5 bases of the junction unmatched. The DNA of the CDR3 is TGTGCCAGCAGGAGACAGGGGGCGCGTGGCTACACCTTC. This codes for CASRRQGARGYTF.

This sequence joins TRBV5-1 and TRBJ2-5, with 7 nucleotides matching TRBD1. CDR1 SGHRS and CDR2 YFSETQ come from the germline V gene. Trimming cost V 4 bases and J 5 bases; bases outside gene matches: 17. The CDR3 is made up of 17 amino acids. The CDR3 DNA reads TGCGCCAGCAGCGTCGCTGAAGGGGGCGGGTATCCGGAGACCCAGTACTTC. As protein: CASSVAEGGGYPETQYF.

This clone was picked up a small number of times. Here the CDR3 reads CASSHVGRNSYEQYF. The CDR3 bases are TGCGCCAGCAGCCACGTAGGGCGGAACTCCTACGAGCAGTACTTC. The chain is built from TRBV4-1 and TRBJ2-7; no clear D gene. Trimming took off 3 bases at V and 0 bases at J, with 12 bases between the two ends. There are 15 residues in the CDR3. The germline gives CDR1 MGHRA, CDR2 YSYEKL.

The rearrangement links TRBV7-8 to TRBJ1-4; the D is unclear. The germline V gene encodes CDR1 SGHVS and CDR2 FQNEAQ. The CDR3 has 16 amino acids. The ends were cut back, 5 bases at V and 3 bases at J, with 16 bases in the middle. Here the CDR3 reads CASSRNQVKANEKLFF. DNA of the CDR3: TGTGCCAGCAGCCGAAACCAGGTGAAAGCTAATGAAAAACTGTTTTTT. The full variable domain, rest sourced from reference TRBV7-8 and TRBJ1-4, is GAGVSQSPRYKVAKRGQDVALRCDPISGHVSLFWYQQALGQGPEFLTYFQNEAQLDKSGLPSDRFFAERPEGSVSTLKIQRTQQEDSAVYLCASSRNQVKANEKLFFGSGTQLSVL.

This chain links TRBV10-3 with TRBJ2-5, with TRBD1 identical over 9 bases. CDR1 ENHRY and CDR2 SYGVKD come from the germline V gene. Unmatched junction bases numbered 7, after V lost 5 bases and J lost 3 bases. This CDR3 contains 15 residues. Written as DNA, the CDR3 is TGTGCCATCAGTCAAAGACAGGGGGGAGAAGAGACCCAGTACTTC. Translated: CAISQRQGGEETQYF.

This clone was counted only a few times. The rearrangement links TRBV6-1 to TRBJ1-3; D not certain. V was shortened by 3 bases and J by 1 base, with 13 bases between the two germline ends. This CDR3 spans 16 amino acids. Germline V lookup: CDR1 MNHNS, CDR2 SASEGT. The CDR3 sequence: CASSERLGFSGNTIYF. The DNA of the CDR3 is TGTGCCAGCAGTGAGCGACTAGGGTTTTCTGGAAACACCATATATTTT.

The chain couples TRBV7-2 to TRBJ2-4, with D perhaps given as TRBD1 or TRBD2 (5 bases each). CDR1 is SGHTA, CDR2 FQGNSA, per germline. The CDR3 covers 13 residues. V lost 4 bases and J lost 9, with 13 bases in between. The CDR3 region is CASSSGPQGIQYF. In DNA, the CDR3 is TGTGCCAGCAGCTCGGGGCCCCAGGGCATTCAGTACTTC.

The chain is built from TRBV7-9 and TRBJ1-1, with D uncertain. V was trimmed by 5 bases and J by 1 base, leaving 11 bases between them. This CDR3 has 14 residues. Germline loops: CDR1 SEHNR, CDR2 FQNEAQ (reference sequence). The DNA for the CDR3 is TGTGCCAGCAGCCTGGGTTGGCAGAACACTGAAGCTTTCTTT. Translation: CASSLGWQNTEAFF.

This clone was seen a handful of times. The rearrangement uses TRBV7-9 and TRBJ1-6; perhaps TRBD1 as D (5 bases). The CDR3 length is 14 residues. The germline CDR1 and CDR2 sequences are SEHNR and FQNEAQ (reference sequence). Trimming left V 1 base short and J 7 bases short, with 8 bases between. The DNA for the CDR3 is TGTGCCAGCAGCTTAGGGGGCCAGAATTCACCCCTCCACTTT. Translation: CASSLGGQNSPLHF.

This clone has more than one count but fewer than ten. The chain links TRBV2 to TRBJ2-3; no reliable D call. Per the germline V gene, CDR1 is SNHLY and CDR2 is FYNNEI. Trimming shortened V by 1 base and J by 2 bases, and 7 bases separated the two germline ends. This CDR3 comprises 14 residues. The DNA of the CDR3 is TGTGCCAGCAGTGAAGACAGATTCACAGATACGCAGTATTTT. Amino acid sequence: CASSEDRFTDTQYF.

J is TRBJ1-2 and V is TRBV15, with D perhaps TRBD1 (5 bases). The germline V gene encodes CDR1 LNHNV and CDR2 YYDKDF (reference sequence). V shed 0 bases and J shed 4 bases, with 21 bases lying between them. The CDR3 runs 18 residues. The CDR3 loop reads CATSRDQGGRERGYGYTF. CDR3 nucleotides: TGTGCCACCAGCAGAGATCAGGGAGGCAGGGAAAGGGGCTATGGCTACACCTTC.

In this sample, this clone turned up a few times. This sample also contains other DNA sequences that code for the same CDR3. V and J are TRBV2 and TRBJ2-5; D is unclear. The germline V gene has CDR1 SNHLY and CDR2 FYNNEI. The ends were cut back, 3 bases at V and 2 bases at J, with 4 bases in the middle. This CDR3 comprises 12 residues. The CDR3 DNA sequence: TGTGCCAGCAGTGACAGACAAGAGACCCAGTACTTC. As protein: CASSDRQETQYF. Full variable domain (remainder filled in from reference TRBV2 and TRBJ2-5): EPEVTQTPSHQVTQMGQEVILRCVPISNHLYFYWYRQILGQKVEFLVSFYNNEISEKSEIFDDQFSVERPDGSNFTLKIRSTKLEDSAMYFCASSDRQETQYFGPGTRLLVL.

To note about this clone: The sample holds other DNA sequences that translate to the same CDR3. The chain recombines TRBV9 with TRBJ1-1; D is perhaps TRBD1 (6 bases). Germline V lookup: CDR1 SGDLS, CDR2 YYNGEE. The CDR3 runs 14 residues. The ends were cut back, 2 bases at V and 1 base at J, with 9 bases in the middle. The CDR3 bases are TGTGCCAGCAGCGTTACAGGGCAGAACACTGAAGCTTTCTTT. Amino acid sequence: CASSVTGQNTEAFF.

J is TRBJ1-1 and V is TRBV2; D is ambiguous. The V end was cut by 10 bases, the J end by 3 bases, with 15 bases between. The V gene's germline CDR1 is SNHLY and CDR2 FYNNEI. The CDR3 covers 13 residues. The CDR3 protein is CATQSQADTEAFF. CDR3 nucleotide sequence: TGTGCCACACAAAGCCAAGCGGACACTGAAGCTTTCTTT.

As to this clone: Relative to the germline gene, one junction end is altered; a read error may explain this. The chain employs TRBV30 and TRBJ2-1; D is uncertain. The CDR3 sequence is 14 residues long. The germline gives CDR1 GTSNPN, CDR2 SVGIG (reference sequence). CDR3 sequence reads: CAWSWLGSSNEQFF. CDR3 coding DNA: TGTGCCTGGAGTTGGTTAGGCTCCTCCAATGAGCAGTTCTTC.